The T cell receptor beta chain described here comes from a study of shared clonotypes between healthy human individuals. Study background: Each donor's CD4 naive and CD4 memory cells filled three plates apiece, CD8 naive two, and CD8 memory one. Broader study findings: About 5% of naive CD4 clonotypes were shared across four donors. Sorted-subset samples were not fully sequenced, rarefaction indicated.

V was trimmed by 6 bases and J by 4 bases, leaving 12 bases between them. Germline V CDR1 and CDR2: SNHLY, FYNNEI. This CDR3 is 14 amino acids long. At a deep level, the assay was run. Profiling relied on immunoSEQ multiplex PCR, and the TCRdb table lists in-frame clones only, not all of them. The repertoire consists of 2.3 million or so clones, with 93% occurring once and the leading ten covering about 0.39%. In regard to this clone: As yet, its antigen is unknown.

This sequence joins TRBV2 and TRBJ2-2; D unclear. The sample taken for sequencing was naive CD4+ T cells from PBMCs. Indicated subset: CD45RA+ positively selected. This receptor was taken from a man aged 18 to 30 in good health. Some clones in this sample may be carry-over from other donors' samples. CDR3 nucleotide sequence: TGTGCCAGCAGCCCCGAGACTCTCACCGGGGAGCTGTTTTTT. This encodes CASSPETLTGELFF.